This T cell receptor beta chain comes out of a study of cytomegalovirus exposure and HLA in healthy donors. Looking at the study overall: From HLA-typed donors, an early data release held about 85 million unique TCRs.

Details on this clone: Its antigen is unidentified.

The study's findings and limits: An ancestry cluster, one associated with Asian ancestry, reportedly showed fewer N-insertions than the approximately 720-donor mean in a later analysis. Later genetic work tied a missense DCLRE1C variant to beta-chain V and J trimming.

This CDR3 is built from 14 residues. The germline V and J ends were trimmed by 6 bases and 8 bases, with 18 bases remaining between them. From germline, CDR1 is MDHEN and CDR2 SYDVKM. Both 60 Vbeta primers and 13 Jbeta primers went into the PCR. The assay was immunoSEQ multiplex PCR, and TCRdb's table has in-frame clones only and misses some. The table includes 170,000 or so clones, approximately 86% detected once. The sample taken for sequencing was PBMCs. J is TRBJ2-3 and V is TRBV28, with D tentatively TRBD1 (5 bases). The TCR comes from a woman younger than 35 in good health and CMV-seronegative. CDR3 sequence: CASSELQGKGTQYF. The DNA for the CDR3 is TGTGCCAGCAGCGAACTCCAGGGTAAAGGTACGCAGTATTTT.